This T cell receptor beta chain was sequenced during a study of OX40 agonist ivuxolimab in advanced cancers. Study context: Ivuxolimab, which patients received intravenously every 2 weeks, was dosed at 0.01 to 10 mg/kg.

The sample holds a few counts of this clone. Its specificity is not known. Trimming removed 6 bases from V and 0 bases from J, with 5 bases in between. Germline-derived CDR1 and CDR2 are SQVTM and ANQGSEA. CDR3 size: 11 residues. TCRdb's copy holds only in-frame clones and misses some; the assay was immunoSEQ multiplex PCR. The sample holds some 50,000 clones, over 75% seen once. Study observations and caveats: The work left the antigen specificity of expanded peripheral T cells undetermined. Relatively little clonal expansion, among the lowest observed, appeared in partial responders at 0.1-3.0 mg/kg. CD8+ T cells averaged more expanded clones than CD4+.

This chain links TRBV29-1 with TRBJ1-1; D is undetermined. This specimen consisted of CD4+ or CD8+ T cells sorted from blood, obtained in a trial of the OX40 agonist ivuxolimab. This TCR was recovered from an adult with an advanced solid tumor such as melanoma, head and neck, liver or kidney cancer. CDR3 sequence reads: CSVGMNTEAFF. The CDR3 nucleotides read TGCAGCGTGGGAATGAACACTGAAGCTTTCTTT.